This T cell receptor beta chain was documented in a study of OX40 agonist ivuxolimab in advanced cancers. The overall study: Partial responses were recorded for three patients, including one with hepatocellular carcinoma and two with cutaneous melanoma.

Comment on this clone: As yet, its antigen is unknown.

This CDR3 is built from 13 residues. Per germline, CDR1 LNHDA and CDR2 SQIVND (reference sequence). J lost 7 bases, V lost 1 base, and 3 bases had no gene match. Produced via immunoSEQ multiplex PCR; TCRdb's table is partial and in-frame only. The table lists about 68,000 clones, approximately 85% of them singletons. Whole-study results and caveats: Averaging showed that CD8+ T cells had more expanded clones than CD4+ did.

This TCR came from an adult with an advanced solid tumor such as melanoma, head and neck, liver or kidney cancer. The chain recombines TRBV19 with TRBJ1-2, with 7 bases aligning to TRBD1. The material was CD4+ or CD8+ T cells sorted from blood, obtained in a trial of the OX40 agonist ivuxolimab. CDR3 residues: CASSIGGQVGYTF. DNA for the CDR3: TGTGCCAGTAGTATAGGAGGACAGGTTGGCTACACCTTC. Together with reference TRBV19 and TRBJ1-2, the CDR3 gives the full variable domain: DGGITQSPKYLFRKEGQNVTLSCEQNLNHDAMYWYRQDPGQGLRLIYYSQIVNDFQKGDIAEGYSVSREKKESFPLTVTSAQKNPTAFYLCASSIGGQVGYTFGSGTRLTVV.